A single sample is the source of the 20 T cell receptor beta chains below, sequenced in a study of beta chain features in type 1 diabetes. The entirety of the isolated RNA underwent reverse transcription, so expressed TCRB transcripts were sequenced. Method: immunoSEQ multiplex PCR; TCRdb's copy keeps in-frame clones and lacks some. The sample lists 150,000 to 200,000 clones, approximately 13% occurring once. The source material was central memory CD4+ T cells from blood. The receptors come from a woman aged 18-29 years in good health.

This chain connects TRBV28 to TRBJ2-1, with a possible D match to TRBD2 (6 bases). The V and J ends lost 6 bases and 0 bases respectively, with 15 bases between them. The CDR3 length is 16 residues. Germline V gives CDR1 MDHEN, CDR2 SYDVKM. The CDR3 loop is CASSQIAVSSYNEQFF. The CDR3 coding sequence is TGTGCCAGCAGCCAGATAGCGGTGAGCTCCTACAATGAGCAGTTCTTC.

The chain links TRBV2 to TRBJ2-5, with 9 bases aligning to TRBD2. The V gene end was trimmed by 2 bases and the J gene end by 4 bases; junction bases not matched to a gene: 8. Germline values: CDR1 SNHLY, CDR2 FYNNEI. This CDR3 is 16 amino acids long. CDR3 in amino acids: CASSESSLAGSETQYF. CDR3 nucleotide sequence: TGTGCCAGCAGTGAATCGTCGCTAGCGGGATCAGAGACCCAGTACTTC.

This clone was seen only a few times. The chain links TRBV30 to TRBJ1-1; a weak D match, TRBD1 (6 bases). The CDR3 covers 13 residues. In germline, CDR1 is GTSNPN, CDR2 SVGIG (reference sequence). V was trimmed by 1 base and J by 8 bases, leaving 14 bases between them. The CDR3 sequence is CAWSANRVREAFF. CDR3 coding DNA: TGTGCCTGGAGTGCTAACAGGGTAAGAGAAGCTTTCTTT.

This clone showed up just a few times. The sample has other DNA sequences that encode this CDR3 too. The chain combines TRBV5-1 with TRBJ1-4, with D perhaps TRBD1 (5 bases). The V end lost 4 bases, the J end lost 8 bases, and 15 bases lay between the germline ends. The germline V gene has CDR1 SGHRS and CDR2 YFSETQ. The CDR3 spans 14 residues. The CDR3 nucleotides are TGCGCCAGCAGCCCCGGAGGGGTCGACGAAAAACTGTTTTTT. This gives the protein CASSPGGVDEKLFF.

This clone was found a few times. The chain combines TRBV4-1 with TRBJ2-5; the D gene is possibly TRBD2 (5 bases). Per germline, CDR1 MGHRA and CDR2 YSYEKL. The CDR3 length is 18 residues. V dropped 1 base and J dropped 1 base, with 19 bases sitting between them. The CDR3 nucleotides read TGCGCCAGCAGCCAAGGCGGAGGTCGGGTTTGGGTCCAAGAGACCCAGTACTTC. Translated: CASSQGGGRVWVQETQYF.

J is TRBJ2-7 and V is TRBV7-2, with TRBD2 matching over 11 bases. CDR1 is SGHTA and CDR2 is FQGNSA in the germline V gene. CDR3 length: 15 residues. With V trimmed by 4 bases and J by 9 bases, 11 bases remained unmatched. The CDR3 DNA is TGTGCCAGCAGCTCCGATAGCGGGAGGGCGAGAAGGCAGTACTTC. This encodes CASSSDSGRARRQYF.

This clone was seen only a few times. The chain links TRBV6-6 to TRBJ1-2; TRBD1 aligns across 11 bases. From germline, CDR1 is MNHNY and CDR2 SVGAGI (reference sequence). The ends lost 6 bases at V and 6 bases at J; junction bases unmatched: 9. The CDR3 runs to 15 residues. In DNA, the CDR3 is TGTGCCAGCAGCTTACCCCCGGGACAGGGGGATGGCTACACCTTC. Translating it yields CASSLPPGQGDGYTF.

The chain combines TRBV6-6 with TRBJ2-2, with TRBD2 identical over 7 bases. CDR1 MNHNY and CDR2 SVGAGI come from the germline V gene (reference sequence). The CDR3 totals 13 residues. V gave up 6 bases and J gave up 7 bases; unmatched junction bases: 5. The CDR3 reads CASSRGLGGELFF. The CDR3 DNA is TGTGCCAGCAGCCGAGGACTAGGCGGGGAGCTGTTTTTT.

This clone appeared many times. The genes are TRBV19 and TRBJ2-1; the match to TRBD1 covers 11 bases. J gave up 9 bases and V 7 bases, and 8 bases lay outside the gene matches. This CDR3 spans 14 amino acids. Germline-derived CDR1 and CDR2 are LNHDA and SQIVND (reference sequence). CDR3 nucleotide sequence: TGTGCCAGTAAAGAAAGGGACAGGGGGACTGAGCAGTTCTTC. This translates into CASKERDRGTEQFF.

The table lists this clone with a few counts. The chain carries TRBV7-6 and TRBJ2-3; 7 bases map to TRBD1. J was trimmed by 3 bases and V by 5 bases; bases with no gene match: 14. CDR3 length: 17 residues. The germline CDR1 and CDR2 sequences are SGHVS and FNYEAQ. The CDR3 DNA reads as TGTGCCAGCAGCCCACAACCACAGGGGAAGGGGACAGATACGCAGTATTTT. Translated: CASSPQPQGKGTDTQYF.

This chain joins TRBV6-5 and TRBJ2-1; 10 nucleotides match TRBD2. Trimming cost V 1 base and J 7 bases; bases outside gene matches: 7. This CDR3 comprises 16 residues. Germline V gene data show CDR1 as MNHEY and CDR2 as SVGAGI. CDR3 protein: CASSYFASGRGNEQFF. CDR3 sequence (DNA): TGTGCCAGCAGTTACTTTGCAAGCGGGAGGGGGAATGAGCAGTTCTTC.

The chain carries TRBV27 and TRBJ1-4; D is unresolved. V was trimmed by 2 bases and J by 10 bases, leaving 14 bases between them. The CDR3 totals 14 residues. The germline V gene encodes CDR1 MNHEY and CDR2 SMNVEV (reference sequence). The chain's CDR3 is CASSLGRMPVKLFF. The CDR3, as DNA: TGTGCCAGCAGTTTAGGGAGGATGCCTGTAAAACTGTTTTTT. Full variable domain (missing parts from reference TRBV27 and TRBJ1-4): EAQVTQNPRYLITVTGKKLTVTCSQNMNHEYMSWYRQDPGLGLRQIYYSMNVEVTDKGDVPEGYKVSRKEKRNFPLILESPSPNQTSLYFCASSLGRMPVKLFFGSGTQLSVL.

The chain has TRBV5-1 and TRBJ1-4, with D unresolved. CDR3 size: 14 residues. The V gene's germline CDR1 is SGHRS and CDR2 YFSETQ. Trimming removed 4 bases at V and 6 bases at J, with 13 bases between. The CDR3 here is CASSGTTTHEKLFF. The CDR3 coding sequence is TGCGCCAGCAGCGGAACTACCACCCATGAAAAACTGTTTTTT.

This clone has just a few counts. The chain carries TRBV25-1 and TRBJ2-1; the match to TRBD2 covers 12 bases. The CDR3 covers 16 residues. Germline V gives CDR1 MGHDK, CDR2 SYGVNS. V was clipped by 7 bases and J by 4 bases; unmatched bases: 8. CDR3 residues: CASTLRTSGEYNEQFF. The DNA of the CDR3 is TGTGCCAGCACCCTCAGGACTAGCGGGGAGTACAATGAGCAGTTCTTC.

The genes are TRBV7-6 and TRBJ1-3; 10 bases are a match to TRBD1. The CDR3 loop spans 16 amino acids. With 7 bases clipped from V and 2 bases from J, the junction kept 8 bases outside the gene matches. Germline V gene lookup returns CDR1 SGHVS and CDR2 FNYEAQ. The CDR3 loop is CASTSMGTGAGNTIYF. The DNA for the CDR3 is TGTGCCAGCACCTCCATGGGGACAGGGGCTGGAAACACCATATATTTT.

This clone was observed a handful of times. V usage is TRBV19 and J usage is TRBJ1-1, with D unclear. From germline, CDR1 is LNHDA and CDR2 SQIVND (reference sequence). The V end was cut by 0 bases, the J end by 6 bases, with 11 bases between. This CDR3 spans 14 amino acids. The CDR3: CASSIDAGGPEAFF. The CDR3 nucleotides read TGTGCCAGTAGTATAGATGCTGGAGGGCCTGAAGCTTTCTTT.

The chain recombines TRBV29-1 with TRBJ1-2; TRBD1 matches at 8 bases. The V segment lost 6 bases and the J segment 2 bases; nucleotides outside the gene matches: 5. This CDR3 is built from 13 residues. The germline CDR1 and CDR2 sequences are SQVTM and ANQGSEA. This chain's CDR3 is CSVGQVYNYGYTF. The CDR3 region has the DNA TGCAGCGTGGGACAGGTCTACAACTATGGCTACACCTTC.

The V gene is TRBV7-2, the J gene TRBJ2-1, with TRBD2 identical over 14 bases. The CDR3 loop spans 16 amino acids. Trimming removed 5 bases from V and 6 bases from J; junction bases left unmatched: 6. Germline V CDR1 and CDR2: SGHTA, FQGNSA. CDR3 sequence: CASSPPGLAGGNEQFF. The CDR3 DNA is TGTGCCAGCAGCCCGCCAGGACTAGCGGGAGGCAATGAGCAGTTCTTC.

This clone was picked up a small number of times. The rearrangement joins TRBV6-6 to TRBJ1-2; TRBD1 is a possible D gene (6 bases). Germline CDR1 is MNHNY and CDR2 is SVGAGI (reference sequence). The V and J ends lost 6 bases and 2 bases respectively, with 10 bases between them. The length of the CDR3 is 13 residues. This CDR3 reads CASSTGTNYGYTF. CDR3 bases: TGTGCCAGCAGCACCGGGACAAACTATGGCTACACCTTC.

J is TRBJ2-3 and V is TRBV30, with D perhaps TRBD2 (6 bases). V lost 2 bases and J 5 bases, leaving 17 bases between the germline ends. The CDR3 spans 15 residues. Germline V lookup: CDR1 GTSNPN, CDR2 SVGIG (reference sequence). The CDR3: CAWSPLAGKGDTQYF. The CDR3 region has the DNA TGTGCCTGGAGTCCCCTTGCGGGAAAGGGAGATACGCAGTATTTT.